A single sample gave rise to the 8 T cell receptor beta chains below, sequenced in a study of cytomegalovirus exposure and HLA in healthy donors. PCR used 60 Vbeta primers and 13 Jbeta primers. Data came from immunoSEQ multiplex PCR; TCRdb stores just in-frame clones and leaves some out. The sample carries about 160,000 clones, about 80% recorded once. Sequenced input: PBMCs. These receptors all stem from a woman aged 40 to 49 in good health and CMV-seronegative.

The chain uses TRBV19 and TRBJ2-2; D remains ambiguous. The CDR3 consists of 14 residues. V was cut by 7 bases and J by 0 bases, with 9 bases left in between. The germline gives CDR1 LNHDA, CDR2 SQIVND (reference sequence). The CDR3 loop is CASITETNTGELFF. The CDR3, as DNA: TGTGCCAGTATAACCGAGACGAACACCGGGGAGCTGTTTTTT. Full variable domain (outside the CDR3, taken from reference TRBV19 and TRBJ2-2): DGGITQSPKYLFRKEGQNVTLSCEQNLNHDAMYWYRQDPGQGLRLIYYSQIVNDFQKGDIAEGYSVSREKKESFPLTVTSAQKNPTAFYLCASITETNTGELFFGEGSRLTVL.

The chain has TRBV10-3 and TRBJ2-5, with D possibly matching TRBD2 (6 bases). CDR1 and CDR2 (germline): ENHRY, SYGVKD. V was clipped by 10 bases and J by 0 bases, with 9 bases between them. CDR3 size: 12 residues. In DNA, the CDR3 is TGTGCCAGCGCGGGGAACCAAGAGACCCAGTACTTC. It codes for CASAGNQETQYF.

This chain connects TRBV30 to TRBJ1-1; TRBD1 is a possible D gene (5 bases). V gave up 0 bases and J gave up 3 bases, with 8 bases separating them. Germline CDR1 GTSNPN, CDR2 SVGIG (reference sequence). The CDR3 contains 13 residues. CDR3 region: CAWSVQDDTEAFF. The CDR3 nucleotides are TGTGCCTGGAGTGTACAGGATGACACTGAAGCTTTCTTT.

This clone was seen a few times. This chain connects TRBV5-1 to TRBJ2-1, with 14 bases identical to TRBD2. The V gene's germline CDR1 is SGHRS and CDR2 YFSETQ. The CDR3 spans 17 residues. The V and J ends lost 4 bases and 2 bases, in that order; junction bases with no gene match: 5. CDR3 loop: CASSTGLAGGTYNEQFF. The CDR3 DNA sequence: TGCGCCAGCAGCACCGGACTAGCGGGAGGAACCTACAATGAGCAGTTCTTC.

This clone was observed a few times. The rearrangement joins TRBV15 to TRBJ2-3; 9 nucleotides agree with TRBD1. The germline CDR1 and CDR2 sequences are LNHNV and YYDKDF (reference sequence). V lost 3 bases to trimming and J lost 2 bases; unmatched junction nucleotides: 6. The CDR3 sequence is 16 residues long. CDR3 sequence (DNA): TGTGCCACCAGCAGTCCGGGACAGGGTGACACAGATACGCAGTATTTT. It codes for CATSSPGQGDTDTQYF.

The V call is TRBV9, the J call TRBJ2-7, with D maybe TRBD1 (5 bases). The CDR3 loop spans 15 amino acids. Trimming removed 4 bases at V and 0 bases at J, with 14 bases between. CDR1 and CDR2 (germline): SGDLS, YYNGEE. Here the CDR3 reads CASSPTGALSYEQYF. The DNA for the CDR3 is TGTGCCAGCAGCCCTACAGGTGCTCTCTCCTACGAGCAGTACTTC.

The chain links TRBV6-4 to TRBJ2-1; D remains unclear. The germline CDR1 and CDR2 sequences are MRHNA and SNTAGT. Trimming stripped 3 bases from V and 2 bases from J, with 14 bases between. The CDR3 is made up of 16 amino acids. CDR3 sequence (DNA): TGTGCCAGCAGTGAGAATCCCTTGGGCGCCTACAATGAGCAGTTCTTC. Amino acids: CASSENPLGAYNEQFF.

This chain links TRBV19 with TRBJ1-2; D is possibly TRBD1 (6 bases). The ends were cut back, 4 bases at V and 6 bases at J, with 9 bases in the middle. This CDR3 comprises 12 residues. Per germline, CDR1 LNHDA and CDR2 SQIVND (reference sequence). In DNA, the CDR3 is TGTGCCAGTAGTACAGGGGTTGATGGCTACACCTTC. Its translation: CASSTGVDGYTF.